What follows describes a single T cell receptor beta chain. As yet, its antigen is unknown. These data come from a study of T-cell memory formation after mild COVID-19. Study-wide points: Clones that got smaller from day 15 to 85 had even CD4/CD8, while clones growing later tipped toward CD4+. Nothing confirmed that second-wave clones peaking on day 37 were specific for SARS-CoV-2.

TCRalpha and TCRbeta libraries used 5'RACE with constant-segment primers and UMIs. Each CDR3 protein is one row after TCRdb ran MiXCR on the 5' RACE reads. The sample holds roughly 600,000 distinct CDR3 sequences, roughly 17% seen once. The germline V gene encodes CDR1 MNHEY and CDR2 SVGAGI. V was clipped by 6 bases and J by 5 bases, with 14 bases between them. The CDR3 is 13 amino acids. The sequencing sample was made of PBMCs or a T cell subset sorted from them (not recorded which). The TCR comes from an adult woman who had mild COVID-19 (a few samples of this study predate the infection). Cell type and time point are not known. The chain has TRBV6-5 and TRBJ2-7; D is ambiguous. Here the CDR3 DNA reads TGTGCCAGCAGGCCGGGCCCGAACCACGAGCAGTACTTC. Amino acid sequence: CASRPGPNHEQYF.